The TCR beta chain under discussion was sequenced for a study of blood T cell repertoires in COVID-19. Study-wide context: COVID-19 samples from acute and convalescent phases originated in the United States, Italy and Spain. Sources were T cells, B-cell-depleted T cells, or PBMCs; the material itself was cDNA or gDNA.

All recovered Cohort 3 donors got two negative PCRs, got clearance, or saw symptom resolution. The germline V and J ends were trimmed by 2 bases and 1 base, with 9 bases remaining between them. Germline V CDR1 and CDR2: MNHEY, SVGAGI. The CDR3 is 14 amino acids. Sequenced by immunoSEQ multiplex PCR; TCRdb stores in-frame clones only, minus some. The sample contains approximately 200,000 clones, around 84% of which appear only once. V usage is TRBV6-5 and J usage is TRBJ2-7; the D gene is possibly TRBD2 (6 bases). The clonotype originates from a middle-aged man who had recovered from COVID-19. The specimen sequenced was PBMCs or T cells enriched from blood (not recorded which). CDR3 sequence: CASSYDGSSYEQYF. CDR3 nucleotide sequence: TGTGCCAGCAGTTACGACGGGAGTTCCTACGAGCAGTACTTC.